One sample yielded the 22 T cell receptor beta chains listed below, sequenced in a study of shared clonotypes between healthy human individuals. Here immunoSEQ multiplex PCR was the method, and the copy in TCRdb shows in-frame clones only, minus some. This sample carries roughly 320,000 clones, around 87% of them seen once, and the ten largest clones take about 16%. The sequenced sample consisted of memory CD8+ T cells sorted from blood. The subset was: CD45RO+ cells pooled with CCR7-negative TemRA cells. The receptors derive from a man between 18 and 35 years old in good health.

This clone was picked up one time. The sample contains more than one DNA sequence encoding this CDR3. The J gene is TRBJ2-5, the V gene TRBV13; D is undetermined. The CDR3 runs 11 residues. The V end lost 5 bases, the J end lost 3 bases, and 4 bases lay between the germline ends. Germline loops: CDR1 PRHDT, CDR2 FYEKMQ (reference sequence). The CDR3 sequence is CASSLEETQYF. In DNA form, the CDR3 reads TGTGCCAGCAGCCTAGAAGAGACCCAGTACTTC.

The gene calls are TRBV11-2 and TRBJ2-3; D remains unclear. Trimming removed 1 base at V and 2 bases at J, with 10 bases between. CDR3 length: 15 residues. Germline CDR1 reads SGHAT; CDR2 reads FQNNGV. DNA of the CDR3: TGTGCCAGCAGCTTAGGGGCCGCATTCACAGATACGCAGTATTTT. Its protein is CASSLGAAFTDTQYF.

The rearrangement links TRBV28 to TRBJ1-5, with D possibly matching TRBD1 (5 bases). Between the trimmed V and J ends, which lost 5 bases and 0 bases, there was a span of 20 bases. The CDR3 length is 18 residues. CDR1 and CDR2 (germline): MDHEN, SYDVKM. The DNA for the CDR3 is TGTGCCAGCAGTCCCTCGGACACCCTTAGCGATAGCAATCAGCCCCAGCATTTT. It translates to CASSPSDTLSDSNQPQHF.

This chain uses TRBV6-1 with TRBJ1-2, with TRBD1 identical over 8 bases. The V gene end was trimmed by 8 bases and the J gene end by 8 bases; junction bases not matched to a gene: 1. Germline assignment: CDR1 MNHNS and CDR2 SASEGT. There are 10 residues in the CDR3. DNA of the CDR3: TGTGCCAGCGCAGGGGGCGGCTACACCTTC. Protein product: CASAGGGYTF.

The rearrangement joins TRBV4-3 to TRBJ2-7; D remains ambiguous. The V gene's germline CDR1 is LGHNA and CDR2 YSLEER. V gave up 3 bases and J gave up 1 base, with 13 bases separating them. CDR3 size: 15 residues. CDR3 DNA sequence: TGCGCCAGCAGCCAGGGAACATCCAATTCCTACGAGCAGTACTTC. Protein product: CASSQGTSNSYEQYF.

The rearrangement links TRBV5-4 to TRBJ2-1; 7 positions match TRBD2. Looked up from germline, CDR1 is SGHNT and CDR2 is YYREEE (reference sequence). The CDR3 consists of 15 residues. V trimming: 2 bases; J trimming: 5 bases; junction bases outside the gene matches: 7. CDR3 in amino acids: CASSFWLAADNEQFF. CDR3 sequence (DNA): TGTGCCAGCAGCTTTTGGCTAGCGGCCGACAATGAGCAGTTCTTC.

This clone showed up many times. V is TRBV28 and J is TRBJ2-3; 7 bases are a match to TRBD1. The CDR3 sequence is 17 residues long. J was trimmed by 0 bases and V by 2 bases; bases with no gene match: 8. Germline loops: CDR1 MDHEN, CDR2 SYDVKM. In DNA form, the CDR3 reads TGTGCCAGCAGTTTAGCGGCCGGGACAGTAAGCACAGATACGCAGTATTTT. This gives the protein CASSLAAGTVSTDTQYF.

The V call is TRBV9, the J call TRBJ1-6, with TRBD1 as a possible D gene (6 bases). The ends were cut back, 0 bases at V and 7 bases at J, with 11 bases in the middle. This CDR3 has 15 residues. The germline gives CDR1 SGDLS, CDR2 YYNGEE. The CDR3 region has the DNA TGTGCCAGCAGCGTAGATGGGGGGGCGAATTCACCCCTCCACTTT. Its protein product is CASSVDGGANSPLHF.

The V and J genes are TRBV28 and TRBJ2-7, with a possible D match to TRBD2 (5 bases). Germline V lookup: CDR1 MDHEN, CDR2 SYDVKM. V shed 11 bases and J shed 6 bases, with 17 bases lying between them. The CDR3 consists of 12 residues. Here the CDR3 reads CASGSLGVEQYF. The CDR3 DNA reads as TGTGCCTCGGGGTCCCTGGGAGTCGAGCAGTACTTC.

This chain links TRBV5-4 with TRBJ2-7; the D gene is possibly TRBD2 (5 bases). V was clipped by 0 bases and J by 7 bases, with 11 bases between them. Germline V gene data show CDR1 as SGHNT and CDR2 as YYREEE (reference sequence). This CDR3 has 13 residues. The CDR3 here is CASSLVEGEEQYF. CDR3 in DNA: TGTGCCAGCAGCTTGGTTGAGGGAGAGGAGCAGTACTTC.

The V call is TRBV6-4, the J call TRBJ2-3; 7 nucleotides match TRBD1. The CDR3 has 15 amino acids. Germline lookup yields CDR1 MRHNA and CDR2 SNTAGT. V trimming: 4 bases; J trimming: 2 bases; junction bases outside the gene matches: 6. CDR3 protein: CASSVTGVVTDTQYF. CDR3 DNA sequence: TGTGCCAGCAGTGTCACAGGGGTGGTCACAGATACGCAGTATTTT.

This clone was seen a few times. This may stem from a read error, because a much larger clone lies one nucleotide away. The genes are TRBV27 and TRBJ2-2, with 9 bases that match TRBD2. Germline V gives CDR1 MNHEY, CDR2 SMNVEV (reference sequence). V shed 5 bases, J shed 6 bases, and the junction held 10 bases outside the gene matches. This CDR3 comprises 16 residues. DNA of the CDR3: TGTGCCAGCAGTGAGACTGGCGGGGGGGCCTCCGGGGAGCTGTTTTTT. Its protein product is CASSETGGGASGELFF.

The gene calls are TRBV4-1 and TRBJ1-1; D ambiguous. The ends were cut back, 5 bases at V and 3 bases at J, with 19 bases in the middle. The CDR3 has 16 residues. Germline assignment: CDR1 MGHRA and CDR2 YSYEKL. DNA for the CDR3: TGCGCCAGCAGCTTGGTAGTGTCCGGAACGGACACTGAAGCTTTCTTT. Amino acids: CASSLVVSGTDTEAFF.

This clone was seen only once. The CDR3 loop is CSVPTGYEAFF. The CDR3 DNA follows: TGCAGCGTTCCAACAGGGTACGAAGCTTTCTTT. The chain recombines TRBV29-1 with TRBJ1-1, with D possibly TRBD1 on 6 matching bases. CDR3 size: 11 residues. V was cut by 5 bases and J by 8 bases, with 12 bases left in between. Germline V gene lookup returns CDR1 SQVTM and CDR2 ANQGSEA.

The chain is built from TRBV5-1 and TRBJ2-7, with a tentative D call TRBD2 (6 bases). The CDR3 has 15 amino acids. CDR1 is SGHRS, CDR2 YFSETQ, per germline. Trimming removed 2 bases at V and 12 bases at J, with 24 bases between. The CDR3 DNA is TGCGCCAGCAGCTTAGAGGACTACACTACGGTAGCTCTGTACTTC. Its translation: CASSLEDYTTVALYF. Filled out from reference TRBV5-1 and TRBJ2-7, the complete variable domain reads KAGVTQTPRYLIKTRGQQVTLSCSPISGHRSVSWYQQTPGQGLQFLFEYFSETQRNKGNFPGRFSGRQFSNSRSEMNVSTLELGDSALYLCASSLEDYTTVALYFGPGTRLTVT.

The rearrangement joins TRBV11-2 to TRBJ1-2; weak D call: TRBD1 (6 bases). V dropped 5 bases and J dropped 4 bases, with 14 bases sitting between them. Germline CDR1 is SGHAT and CDR2 is FQNNGV. This CDR3 has 14 amino acids. CDR3 DNA: TGTGCCAGCAGCCCCCCCCAGGGGATCTATGGCTACACCTTC. Translating gives CASSPPQGIYGYTF.

The chain uses TRBV10-3 and TRBJ1-2, with D perhaps TRBD1 (5 bases). Germline CDR1 and CDR2: ENHRY and SYGVKD. The CDR3 totals 13 residues. V was pared by 0 bases and J by 3 bases, with 5 bases between. As DNA, the CDR3 is TGTGCCATCAGTGAGTCAGGGGACTATGGCTACACCTTC. Translation gives CAISESGDYGYTF.

The chain is built from TRBV28 and TRBJ1-5, with 7 bases identical to TRBD1. The CDR3 sequence is 17 residues long. Per the germline V gene, CDR1 is MDHEN and CDR2 is SYDVKM. Trimming at V came to 3 bases and at J to 0 bases, leaving 8 bases not matched to a gene. CDR3 region: CASSLPGGEYSNQPQHF. The CDR3 DNA follows: TGTGCCAGCAGTTTGCCAGGGGGGGAATATAGCAATCAGCCCCAGCATTTT.

The chain links TRBV19 to TRBJ1-2, with 10 bases that match TRBD1. The CDR3 covers 17 residues. With 0 bases clipped from V and 2 bases from J, the junction kept 6 bases outside the gene matches. Germline values: CDR1 LNHDA, CDR2 SQIVND (reference sequence). CDR3 sequence: CASSIDLPGQGNYGYTF. CDR3 coding DNA: TGTGCCAGTAGTATAGACCTTCCGGGACAGGGGAACTATGGCTACACCTTC.

This clone was seen once. The chain joins TRBV4-1 to TRBJ2-2; D possibly corresponds to TRBD2 (6 bases). Germline CDR1 and CDR2: MGHRA and YSYEKL. The CDR3 covers 16 residues. V shed 0 bases and J shed 5 bases, with 13 bases lying between them. CDR3 in DNA: TGCGCCAGCAGCCAAGACAGGGAGGTGTGGACCGGGGAGCTGTTTTTT. Protein: CASSQDREVWTGELFF.

The rearrangement joins TRBV10-3 to TRBJ2-6, with 14 bases that match TRBD2. This CDR3 is built from 17 residues. Germline CDR1 reads ENHRY; CDR2 reads SYGVKD. Trimming cost V 2 bases and J 13 bases; bases outside gene matches: 10. The CDR3 spells CAISELGLAGGPQVLTF. DNA for the CDR3: TGTGCCATCAGTGAGCTTGGACTAGCGGGGGGCCCCCAAGTCCTGACTTTC.

The chain joins TRBV28 to TRBJ2-1; D gene unclear. Germline loops: CDR1 MDHEN, CDR2 SYDVKM. CDR3 size: 15 residues. V was pared by 6 bases and J by 1 base, with 13 bases between. The CDR3 protein is CASSPRIVSYNEQFF. DNA of the CDR3: TGTGCCAGCAGCCCCCGAATTGTATCCTACAATGAGCAGTTCTTC.